This TCR beta chain is from a study of blood T cell repertoires in COVID-19. As for the study in general: Samples representing acute and convalescent COVID-19 were sourced from the United States, Italy and Spain. Sample material is recorded as cDNA or gDNA derived from T cells, B-cell-depleted T cells, or PBMCs.

Authors' methods: Nucleated cell counts were estimated from reference gene primer amplification. The assay was immunoSEQ multiplex PCR, and TCRdb's table has in-frame clones only and misses some. That table supplies the V and J calls and clone size; D and trimming were determined from the DNA. Of more than 15,000 clones listed, 85% to 90% are singletons. V lost 8 bases, J lost 2 bases, and 9 bases lay in between. Looked up from germline, CDR1 is MNHNY and CDR2 is SVGAGI (reference sequence). This CDR3 is built from 12 residues. The chain links TRBV6-6 to TRBJ1-2; TRBD1 is a possible D gene (5 bases). This receptor was taken from a man aged 60-69 years with acute or convalescent COVID-19. Sequencing was carried out using peripheral blood. CDR3 sequence: CASGRQNYGYTF. CDR3 coding DNA: TGTGCCAGCGGAAGACAGAACTATGGCTACACCTTC.